This TCR beta chain is from a study of blood T cell repertoires in COVID-19. Study background: The United States, Italy and Spain supplied acute and convalescent COVID-19 samples. From T cells, B-cell-depleted T cells, or PBMCs came the material, which was cDNA or gDNA.

V shed 5 bases and J shed 8 bases, with 15 bases lying between them. Germline CDR1 reads KGHDR; CDR2 reads SFDVKD. The CDR3 totals 14 residues. As handled by the study authors: Estimates of nucleated cell counts were drawn from the amplification of reference gene primers. Profiling relied on immunoSEQ multiplex PCR, and the TCRdb table lists in-frame clones only, not all of them. V and J calls and clone size are as listed in that table; D and trimming were resolved from the DNA. In the table there are more than 150,000 clones, 79% of which are singletons. The sequenced sample consisted of peripheral blood. This chain uses TRBV24-1 with TRBJ2-1; D might be TRBD2 (6 bases). This sequence originates from a man in his 60s with active or convalescent COVID-19. CDR3 residues: CATSVSSEFYEQFF. The CDR3 coding sequence is TGTGCCACCAGTGTGTCTAGCGAGTTCTATGAGCAGTTCTTC.